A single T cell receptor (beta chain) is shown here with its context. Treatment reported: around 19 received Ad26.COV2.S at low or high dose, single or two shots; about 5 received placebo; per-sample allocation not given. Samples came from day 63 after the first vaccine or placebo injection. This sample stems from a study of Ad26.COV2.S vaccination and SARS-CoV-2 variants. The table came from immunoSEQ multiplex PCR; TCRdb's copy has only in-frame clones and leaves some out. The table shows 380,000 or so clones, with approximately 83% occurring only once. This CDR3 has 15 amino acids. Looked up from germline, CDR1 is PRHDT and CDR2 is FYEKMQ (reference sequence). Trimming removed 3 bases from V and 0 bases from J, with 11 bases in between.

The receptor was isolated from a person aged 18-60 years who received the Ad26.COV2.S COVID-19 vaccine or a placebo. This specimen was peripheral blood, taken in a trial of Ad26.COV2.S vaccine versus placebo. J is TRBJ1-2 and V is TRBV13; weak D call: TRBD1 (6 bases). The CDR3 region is CASSFDRYSNYGYTF. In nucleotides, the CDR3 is TGTGCCAGCAGCTTTGACAGGTATTCTAACTATGGCTACACCTTC.